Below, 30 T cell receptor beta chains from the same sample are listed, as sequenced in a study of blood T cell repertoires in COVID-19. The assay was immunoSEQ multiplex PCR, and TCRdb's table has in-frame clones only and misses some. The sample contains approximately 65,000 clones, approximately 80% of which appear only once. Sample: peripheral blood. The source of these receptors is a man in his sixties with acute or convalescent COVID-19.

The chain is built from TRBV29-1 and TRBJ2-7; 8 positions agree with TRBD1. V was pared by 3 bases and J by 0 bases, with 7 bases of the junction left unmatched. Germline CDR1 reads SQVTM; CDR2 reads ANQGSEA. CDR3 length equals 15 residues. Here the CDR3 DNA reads TGCAGCGTTGAGAGGGCCAGGGGGCTCTCCTACGAGCAGTACTTC. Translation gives CSVERARGLSYEQYF.

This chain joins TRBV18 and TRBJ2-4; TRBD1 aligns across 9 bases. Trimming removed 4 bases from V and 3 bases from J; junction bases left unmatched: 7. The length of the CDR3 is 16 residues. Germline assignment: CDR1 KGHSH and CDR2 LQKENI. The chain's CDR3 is CASSLGQGSGKNIQYF. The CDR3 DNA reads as TGTGCCAGCTCACTAGGACAGGGGTCGGGCAAAAACATTCAGTACTTC.

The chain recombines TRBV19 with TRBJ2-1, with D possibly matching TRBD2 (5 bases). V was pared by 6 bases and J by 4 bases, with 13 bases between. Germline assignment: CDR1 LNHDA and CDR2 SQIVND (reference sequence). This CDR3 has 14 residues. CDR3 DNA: TGTGCCAGTAGGACTGGGAGAAATTACAATGAGCAGTTCTTC. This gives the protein CASRTGRNYNEQFF. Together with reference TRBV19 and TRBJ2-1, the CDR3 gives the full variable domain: DGGITQSPKYLFRKEGQNVTLSCEQNLNHDAMYWYRQDPGQGLRLIYYSQIVNDFQKGDIAEGYSVSREKKESFPLTVTSAQKNPTAFYLCASRTGRNYNEQFFGPGTRLTVL.

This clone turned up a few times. In nucleotides, the CDR3 is TGTGCCTGGAGTACACTAGCGGGGCTCTACAATGAGCAGTTCTTC. Translating it yields CAWSTLAGLYNEQFF. The rearrangement links TRBV30 to TRBJ2-1; TRBD2 matches 10 bases. Trimming took 2 bases from V and 3 from J; bases not matched to a gene: 4. The germline CDR1 and CDR2 sequences are GTSNPN and SVGIG (reference sequence). The CDR3 extends over 15 amino acids.

The CDR3 DNA reads as TGTGCCAGCAGCCATACTCGGAACACCGGGGAGCTGTTTTTT. Encoded protein: CASSHTRNTGELFF. The chain is built from TRBV5-4 and TRBJ2-2; D is ambiguous. The CDR3 sequence is 14 residues long. V lost 4 bases, J lost 1 base, and 8 bases lay in between. The germline gives CDR1 SGHNT, CDR2 YYREEE (reference sequence).

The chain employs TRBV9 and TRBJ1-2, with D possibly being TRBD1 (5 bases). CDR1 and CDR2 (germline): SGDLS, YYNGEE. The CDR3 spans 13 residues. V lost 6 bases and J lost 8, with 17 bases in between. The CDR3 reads CASTPGAGFGYTF. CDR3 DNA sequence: TGTGCCAGCACCCCCGGGGCGGGGTTCGGCTACACCTTC.

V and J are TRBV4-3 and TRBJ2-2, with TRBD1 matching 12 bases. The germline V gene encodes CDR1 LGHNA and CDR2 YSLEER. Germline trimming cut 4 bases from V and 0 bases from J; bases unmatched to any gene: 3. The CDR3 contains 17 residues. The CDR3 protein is CASSRGTGGSNTGELFF. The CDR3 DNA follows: TGCGCCAGCAGCCGCGGGACAGGGGGCTCGAACACCGGGGAGCTGTTTTTT.

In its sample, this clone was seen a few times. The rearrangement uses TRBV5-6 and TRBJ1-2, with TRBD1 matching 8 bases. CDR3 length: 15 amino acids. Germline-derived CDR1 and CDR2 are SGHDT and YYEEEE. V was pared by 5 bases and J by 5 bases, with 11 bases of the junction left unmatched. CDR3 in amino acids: CASRHDRGRGYGYTF. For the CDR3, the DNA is TGTGCCAGCAGGCATGACAGGGGCCGCGGATATGGCTACACCTTC.

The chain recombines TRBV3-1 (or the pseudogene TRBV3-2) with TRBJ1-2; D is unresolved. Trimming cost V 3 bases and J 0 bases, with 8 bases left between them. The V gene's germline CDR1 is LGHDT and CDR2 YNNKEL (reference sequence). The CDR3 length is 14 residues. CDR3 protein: CASSHRKANYGYTF. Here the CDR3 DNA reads TGTGCCAGCAGCCACAGGAAAGCTAACTATGGCTACACCTTC.

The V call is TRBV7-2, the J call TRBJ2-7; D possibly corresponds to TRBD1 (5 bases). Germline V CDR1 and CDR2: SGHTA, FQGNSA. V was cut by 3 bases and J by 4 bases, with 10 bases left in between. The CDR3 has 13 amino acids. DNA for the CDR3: TGTGCCAGCAGCTTCAACAGGAAGTACGAGCAGTACTTC. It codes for CASSFNRKYEQYF. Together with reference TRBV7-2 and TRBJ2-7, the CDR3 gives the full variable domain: GAGVSQSPSNKVTEKGKDVELRCDPISGHTALYWYRQSLGQGLEFLIYFQGNSAPDKSGLPSDRFSAERTGGSVSTLTIQRTQQEDSAVYLCASSFNRKYEQYFGPGTRLTVT.

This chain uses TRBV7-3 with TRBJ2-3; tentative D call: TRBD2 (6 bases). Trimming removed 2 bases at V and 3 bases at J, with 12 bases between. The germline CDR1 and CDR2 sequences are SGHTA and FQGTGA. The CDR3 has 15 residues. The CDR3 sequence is CASSLGDGGTDTQYF. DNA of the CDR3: TGTGCCAGCAGCTTAGGTGATGGGGGGACAGATACGCAGTATTTT.

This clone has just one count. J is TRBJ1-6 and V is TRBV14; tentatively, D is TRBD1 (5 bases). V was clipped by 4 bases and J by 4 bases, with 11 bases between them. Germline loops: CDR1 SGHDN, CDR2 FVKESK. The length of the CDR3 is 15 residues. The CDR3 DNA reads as TGTGCCAGCAGCCCAGGGCTGGCGTATAATTCACCCCTCCACTTT. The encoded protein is CASSPGLAYNSPLHF.

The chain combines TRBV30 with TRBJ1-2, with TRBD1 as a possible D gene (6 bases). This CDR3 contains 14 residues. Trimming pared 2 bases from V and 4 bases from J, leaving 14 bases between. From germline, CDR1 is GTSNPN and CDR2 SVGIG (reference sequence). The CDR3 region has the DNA TGTGCCTGGAGTTCAAGGGGGGGAGCCTATGGCTACACCTTC. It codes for CAWSSRGGAYGYTF.

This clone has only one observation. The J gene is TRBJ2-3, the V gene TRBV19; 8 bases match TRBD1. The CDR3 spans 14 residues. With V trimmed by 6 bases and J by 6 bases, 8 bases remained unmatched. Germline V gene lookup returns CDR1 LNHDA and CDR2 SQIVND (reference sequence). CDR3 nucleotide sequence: TGTGCCAGTAGCCAGACAGGGGAGGAGGATACGCAGTATTTT. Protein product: CASSQTGEEDTQYF.

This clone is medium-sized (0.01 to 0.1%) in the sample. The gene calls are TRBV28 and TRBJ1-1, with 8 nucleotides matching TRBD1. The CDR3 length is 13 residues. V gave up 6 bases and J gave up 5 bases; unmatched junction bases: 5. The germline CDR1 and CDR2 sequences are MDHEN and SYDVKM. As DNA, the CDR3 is TGTGCCAGCAGCCCTCAGGGGGCAACTGAAGCTTTCTTT. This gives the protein CASSPQGATEAFF.

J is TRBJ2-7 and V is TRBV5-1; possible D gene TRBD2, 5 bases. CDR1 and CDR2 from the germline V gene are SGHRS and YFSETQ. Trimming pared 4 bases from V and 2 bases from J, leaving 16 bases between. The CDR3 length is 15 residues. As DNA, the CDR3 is TGCGCCAGCAGCCCCTTAGGACGGGATCCCTACGAGCAGTACTTC. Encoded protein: CASSPLGRDPYEQYF.

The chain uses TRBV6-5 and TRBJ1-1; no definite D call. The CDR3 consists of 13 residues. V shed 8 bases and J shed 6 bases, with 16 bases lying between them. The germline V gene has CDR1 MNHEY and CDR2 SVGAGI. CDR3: CASLDGSKAEAFF. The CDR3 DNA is TGTGCCAGCCTAGACGGAAGTAAGGCTGAAGCTTTCTTT.

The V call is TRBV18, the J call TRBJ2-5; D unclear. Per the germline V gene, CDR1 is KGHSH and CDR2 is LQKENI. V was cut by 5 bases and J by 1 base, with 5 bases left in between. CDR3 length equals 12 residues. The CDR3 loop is CASSSGQETQYF. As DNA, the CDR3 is TGTGCCAGCTCATCGGGCCAAGAGACCCAGTACTTC.

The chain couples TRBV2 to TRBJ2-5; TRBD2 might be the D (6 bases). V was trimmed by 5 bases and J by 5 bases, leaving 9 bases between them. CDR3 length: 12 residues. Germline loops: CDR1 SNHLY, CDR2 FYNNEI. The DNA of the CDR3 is TGTGCCAGCAGTAAGGGGAGGGAGACCCAGTACTTC. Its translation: CASSKGRETQYF. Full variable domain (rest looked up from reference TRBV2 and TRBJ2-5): EPEVTQTPSHQVTQMGQEVILRCVPISNHLYFYWYRQILGQKVEFLVSFYNNEISEKSEIFDDQFSVERPDGSNFTLKIRSTKLEDSAMYFCASSKGRETQYFGPGTRLLVL.

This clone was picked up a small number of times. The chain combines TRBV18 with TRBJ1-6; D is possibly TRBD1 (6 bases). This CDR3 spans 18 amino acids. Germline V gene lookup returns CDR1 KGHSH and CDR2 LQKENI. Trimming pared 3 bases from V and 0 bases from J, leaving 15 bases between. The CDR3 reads CASSPFTRGSSYNSPLHF. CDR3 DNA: TGTGCCAGCTCACCTTTTACCAGGGGCAGCTCCTATAATTCACCCCTCCACTTT.

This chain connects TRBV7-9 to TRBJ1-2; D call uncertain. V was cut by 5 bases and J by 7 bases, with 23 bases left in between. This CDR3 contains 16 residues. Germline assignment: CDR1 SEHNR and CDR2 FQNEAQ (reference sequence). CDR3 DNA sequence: TGTGCCAGCAGCCCGTCTACCGCGACTCCGAGACGTGGCTACACCTTC. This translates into CASSPSTATPRRGYTF.

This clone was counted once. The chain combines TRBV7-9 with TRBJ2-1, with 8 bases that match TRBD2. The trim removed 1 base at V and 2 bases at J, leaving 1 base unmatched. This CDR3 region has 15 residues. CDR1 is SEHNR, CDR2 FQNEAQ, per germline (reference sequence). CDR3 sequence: CASSLVAGTYNEQFF. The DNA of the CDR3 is TGTGCCAGCAGCTTAGTAGCGGGAACCTACAATGAGCAGTTCTTC.

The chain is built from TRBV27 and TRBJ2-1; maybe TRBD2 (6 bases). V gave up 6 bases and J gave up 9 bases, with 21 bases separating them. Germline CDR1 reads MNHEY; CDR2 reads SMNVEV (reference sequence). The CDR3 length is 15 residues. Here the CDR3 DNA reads TGTGCCAGCAGACGCCCTGGGGCGGGGTTCGGTGAGCAGTTCTTC. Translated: CASRRPGAGFGEQFF.

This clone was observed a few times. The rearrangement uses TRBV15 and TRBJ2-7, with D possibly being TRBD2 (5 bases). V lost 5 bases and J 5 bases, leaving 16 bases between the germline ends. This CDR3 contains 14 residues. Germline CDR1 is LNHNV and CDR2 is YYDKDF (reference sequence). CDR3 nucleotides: TGTGCCACCAGCCCCGGAGAGCGGTTCCACGAGCAGTACTTC. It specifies CATSPGERFHEQYF.

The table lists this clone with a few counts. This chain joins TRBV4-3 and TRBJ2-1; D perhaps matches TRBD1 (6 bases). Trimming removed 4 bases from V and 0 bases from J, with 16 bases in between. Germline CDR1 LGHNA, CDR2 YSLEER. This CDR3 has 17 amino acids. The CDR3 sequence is CASSRTQGTSSYNEQFF. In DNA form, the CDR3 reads TGCGCCAGCAGCCGTACACAGGGCACGAGCTCCTACAATGAGCAGTTCTTC.

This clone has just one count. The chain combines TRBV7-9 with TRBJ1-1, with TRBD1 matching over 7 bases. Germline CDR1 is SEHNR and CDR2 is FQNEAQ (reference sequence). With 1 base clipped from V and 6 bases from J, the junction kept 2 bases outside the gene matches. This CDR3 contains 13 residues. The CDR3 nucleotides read TGTGCCAGCAGCTTAGAAGGGGGCTCTGAAGCTTTCTTT. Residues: CASSLEGGSEAFF.

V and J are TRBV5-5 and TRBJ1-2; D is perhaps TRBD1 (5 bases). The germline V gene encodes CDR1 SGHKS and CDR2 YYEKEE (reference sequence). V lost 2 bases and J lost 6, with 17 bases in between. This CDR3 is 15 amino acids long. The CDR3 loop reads CASSFQGLIKDGYTF. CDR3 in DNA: TGTGCCAGCAGCTTTCAGGGCCTAATAAAGGATGGCTACACCTTC.

In DNA, the CDR3 is TGTGCCAGTACCGCCGGGACTAGCGGTTACAATGAGCAGTTCTTC. This encodes CASTAGTSGYNEQFF. This chain connects TRBV19 to TRBJ2-1; 11 bases fit TRBD2. Germline V gives CDR1 LNHDA, CDR2 SQIVND (reference sequence). This CDR3 spans 15 amino acids. The J segment lost 4 bases and the V segment lost 7 bases, leaving 6 bases of the junction unmatched.

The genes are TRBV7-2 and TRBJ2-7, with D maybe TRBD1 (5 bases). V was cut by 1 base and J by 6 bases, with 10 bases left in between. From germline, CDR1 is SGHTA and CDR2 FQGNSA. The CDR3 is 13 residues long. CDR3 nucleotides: TGTGCCAGCAGCTTAGGGGGCAAAGCCGAGCAGTACTTC. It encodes CASSLGGKAEQYF.

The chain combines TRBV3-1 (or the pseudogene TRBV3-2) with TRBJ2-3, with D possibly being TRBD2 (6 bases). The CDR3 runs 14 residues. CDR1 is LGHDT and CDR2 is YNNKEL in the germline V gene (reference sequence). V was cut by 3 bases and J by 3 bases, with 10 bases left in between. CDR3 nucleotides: TGTGCCAGCAGCCAGCGTGGGACTACAGATACGCAGTATTTT. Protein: CASSQRGTTDTQYF.